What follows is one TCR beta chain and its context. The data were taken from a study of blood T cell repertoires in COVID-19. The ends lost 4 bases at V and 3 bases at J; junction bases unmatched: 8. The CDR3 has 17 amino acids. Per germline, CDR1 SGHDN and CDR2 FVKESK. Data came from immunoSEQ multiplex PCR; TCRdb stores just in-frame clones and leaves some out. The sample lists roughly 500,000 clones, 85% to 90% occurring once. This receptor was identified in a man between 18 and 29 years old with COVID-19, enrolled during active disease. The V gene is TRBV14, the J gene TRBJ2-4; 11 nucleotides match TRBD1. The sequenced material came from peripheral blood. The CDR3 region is CASSLTGTGGNKNIQYF. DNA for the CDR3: TGTGCCAGCAGCCTAACCGGGACAGGGGGAAACAAAAACATTCAGTACTTC.